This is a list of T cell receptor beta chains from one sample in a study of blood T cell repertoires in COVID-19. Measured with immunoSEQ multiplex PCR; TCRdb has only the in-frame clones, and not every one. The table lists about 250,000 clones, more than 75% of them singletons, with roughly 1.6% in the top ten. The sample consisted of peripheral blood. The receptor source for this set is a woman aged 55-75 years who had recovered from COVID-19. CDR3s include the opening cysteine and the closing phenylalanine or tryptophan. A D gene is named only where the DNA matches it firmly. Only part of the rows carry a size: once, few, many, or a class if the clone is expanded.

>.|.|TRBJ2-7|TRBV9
TGTGCCAGCAGCCCCCGGTCAGGGTTCTCCTACGAGCAGTACTTC
CASSPRSGFSYEQYF
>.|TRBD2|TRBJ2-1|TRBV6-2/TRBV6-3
TGTGCCAGCAGTCCGGGACTAGCGTCTTCCTTGGAGTACAATGAGCAGTTCTTC
CASSPGLASSLEYNEQFF
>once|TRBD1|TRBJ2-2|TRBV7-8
TGTGCCAGCAGCACCAGACAGGGGATGAACACCGGGGAGCTGTTTTTT
CASSTRQGMNTGELFF
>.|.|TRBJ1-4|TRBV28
TGTGCCAGCAGTTTAGCCGGAGCAACTAATGAAAAACTGTTTTTT
CASSLAGATNEKLFF
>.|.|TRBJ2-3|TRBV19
TGTGCCAGTAATAGCGGAGCCACAGATACGCAGTATTTT
CASNSGATDTQYF
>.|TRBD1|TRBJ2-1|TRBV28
TGTGCCAGCAGCCAATCCGGGACAGGGGTCAATGAGCAGTTCTTC
CASSQSGTGVNEQFF
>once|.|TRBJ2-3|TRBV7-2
TGTGCCAGCAGCTTAGTGGGGACTGGAGCTAGCACAGATACGCAGTATTTT
CASSLVGTGASTDTQYF
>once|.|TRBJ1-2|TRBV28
TGTGCCAGCAGAACCGCGAGCCACAGGGATTATTATGGCTACACCTTC
CASRTASHRDYYGYTF
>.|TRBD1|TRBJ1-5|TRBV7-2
TGTGCCAGCAGCTCCCAGGGGGTTGATCAGCCCCAGCATTTT
CASSSQGVDQPQHF
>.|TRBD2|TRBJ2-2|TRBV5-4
TGTGCCAGCAGCTACGTGACTAGCTCGCACACCGGGGAGCTGTTTTTT
CASSYVTSSHTGELFF
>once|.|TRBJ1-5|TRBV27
TGTGCCAGCAGTATTACCGGGTTCAATCAGCCCCAGCATTTT
CASSITGFNQPQHF
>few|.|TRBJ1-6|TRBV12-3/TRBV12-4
TGTGCCAGCAGACTCCCAGGTCTAACCCTCCACTTT
CASRLPGLTLHF
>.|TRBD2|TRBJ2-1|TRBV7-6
TGTGCCAGCAGCTTAGGCGGGGGGCCCTACAATGAGCAGTTCTTC
CASSLGGGPYNEQFF
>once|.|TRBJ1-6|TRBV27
TGTGACGGGACTCCTTGGAATTCACCCCTCCACTTT
CDGTPWNSPLHF
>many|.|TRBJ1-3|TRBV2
TGTGCCAGCAGTGGGGCGTTAACCAGAAACACCATATATTTT
CASSGALTRNTIYF
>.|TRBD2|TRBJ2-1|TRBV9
TGTGCCAGCAGCGTATCCCTAACTAGCGGGGGGTTCAATGAGCAGTTCTTC
CASSVSLTSGGFNEQFF
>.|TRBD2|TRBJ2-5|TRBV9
TGTGCCAGCAGCGTAGTAGCTAGCGGGGGGGCCGAGACCCAGTACTTC
CASSVVASGGAETQYF
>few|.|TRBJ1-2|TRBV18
TGTGCCAGCTCACCCGATGGGGAGGCGCGCTATGGCTACACCTTC
CASSPDGEARYGYTF
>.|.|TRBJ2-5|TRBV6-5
TGTGCCAGCAGTTACTCCCGCGACAGTGAGACCCAGTACTTC
CASSYSRDSETQYF
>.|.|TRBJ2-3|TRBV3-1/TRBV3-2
TGTGCCAGCAGCCAAGGCGTACAGGAAACAGATACGCAGTATTTT
CASSQGVQETDTQYF
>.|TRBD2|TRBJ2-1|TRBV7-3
TGTGCCAGCAGCTCAAGCGGGGGGGTTTACAATGAGCAGTTCTTC
CASSSSGGVYNEQFF
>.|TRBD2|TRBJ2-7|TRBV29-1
TGCAGCGTTGAAGGGACTAGCGGGGACGAGCAGTACTTC
CSVEGTSGDEQYF
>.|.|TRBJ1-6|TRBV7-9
TGTGCCAGCTCCGGGTACGAAAATTCACCCCTCCACTTT
CASSGYENSPLHF
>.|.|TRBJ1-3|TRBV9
TGTGCCAGCAGTGAGACAGTAACTAATGGAAACACCATATATTTT
CASSETVTNGNTIYF
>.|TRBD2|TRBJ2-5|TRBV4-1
TGCGCCAGCAGCCAAGATCTCGGCCTAGCGGGGATTGGGGAGACCCAGTACTTC
CASSQDLGLAGIGETQYF
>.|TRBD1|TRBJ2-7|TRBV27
TGTGCCAGCAGTTCCCGACAGGGGTCGGGCTACGAGCAGTACTTC
CASSSRQGSGYEQYF
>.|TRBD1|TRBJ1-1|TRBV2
TGTGCCAGCAGTGAGAGGGGGCAGACCGACACTGAAGCTTTCTTT
CASSERGQTDTEAFF
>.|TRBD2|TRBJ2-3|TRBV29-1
TGCAGCGTTTGGGAGGGAGAAAGTACAGATACGCAGTATTTT
CSVWEGESTDTQYF
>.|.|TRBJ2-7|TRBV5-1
TGCGCCAGCAGCTTGGATCGCCTAACCTACGAGCAGTACTTC
CASSLDRLTYEQYF
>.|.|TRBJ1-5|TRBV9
TGTGCCAGCAGCGTAAGGGGGATCCCCAATCAGCCCCAGCATTTT
CASSVRGIPNQPQHF
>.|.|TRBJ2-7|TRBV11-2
TGTGCCAGCAGCGGACGCGGGGCTTCCTACGAGCAGTACTTC
CASSGRGASYEQYF
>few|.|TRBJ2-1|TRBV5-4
TGTGCCAGCAGCTTGGGTAGCCTAAGCTCCTACAATGAGCAGTTCTTC
CASSLGSLSSYNEQFF
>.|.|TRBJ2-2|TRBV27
TGTGCCAGCAGTCCTGGACAAGTGTCAGGGGAGCTGTTTTTT
CASSPGQVSGELFF
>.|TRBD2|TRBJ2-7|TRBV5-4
TGTGCCACCACTCGGGGGGGGAATCAGGACTACGAGCAGTACTTC
CATTRGGNQDYEQYF
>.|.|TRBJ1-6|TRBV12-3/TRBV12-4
TGTGCCAGCAGTCCGGGACTGCACTCACCCCTCCACTTT
CASSPGLHSPLHF
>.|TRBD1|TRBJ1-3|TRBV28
TGTGCCAGCAGTGGACAGGGACGAGGAAACACCATATATTTT
CASSGQGRGNTIYF
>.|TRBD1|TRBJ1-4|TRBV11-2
TGTGCCAGCAGCTTAGGAGGGGGCGCGGCTGAAAAACTGTTTTTT
CASSLGGGAAEKLFF
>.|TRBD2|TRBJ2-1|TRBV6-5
TGTGCCAGCAAGGGCGGGGGGGCCCTCAATGAGCAGTTCTTC
CASKGGGALNEQFF
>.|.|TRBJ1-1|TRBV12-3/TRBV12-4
TGTGCCAGCTGTCGGGAGGGCCCAGCTTTCTTT
CASCREGPAFF
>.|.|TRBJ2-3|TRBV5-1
TGCGCCAGCAGCCTGTTCACAGATACGCAGTATTTT
CASSLFTDTQYF
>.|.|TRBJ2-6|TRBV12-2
TGTGCAAGTCGCTCCACGGGACATTTACTAACCTCTGGGGCCAACGTCCTGACTTTC
CASRSTGHLLTSGANVLTF
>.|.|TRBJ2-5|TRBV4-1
TGCGCCAGCAGCCAACCCCGCCCGGGGGAGACCCAGTACTTC
CASSQPRPGETQYF
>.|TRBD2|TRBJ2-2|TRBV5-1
TGCGCCAGCAGCTTGGTCAGCGGGGGCACCGGGGAGCTGTTTTTT
CASSLVSGGTGELFF
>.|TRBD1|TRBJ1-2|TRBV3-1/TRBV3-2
TGTGCCAGCAGCCGTGGCCTCTGGACAGGAACCTATGGCTACACCTTC
CASSRGLWTGTYGYTF
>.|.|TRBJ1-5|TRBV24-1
TGTGCCACCAGTGCCGGGGGGCCCCAGCATTTT
CATSAGGPQHF
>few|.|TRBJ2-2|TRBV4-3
TGCGCCAGCAGCCAAGAGACTAACTTAAACACCGGGGAGCTGTTTTTT
CASSQETNLNTGELFF
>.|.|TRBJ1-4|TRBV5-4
TGTGCCAGCGCTGAATTGGACAGCAGTGAAAAACTGTTTTTT
CASAELDSSEKLFF
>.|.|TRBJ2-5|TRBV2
TGTGCCAGCAGTGAGTCAGACCCAGGGGAGACCCAGTACTTC
CASSESDPGETQYF
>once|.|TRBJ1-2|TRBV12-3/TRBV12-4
TGTGCCAGCAGGACAGCAGATAACTATGGCTACACCTTC
CASRTADNYGYTF
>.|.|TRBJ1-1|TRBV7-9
TGTGCCAGCAGCTTAATGACAGCAGACACTGAAGCTTTCTTT
CASSLMTADTEAFF
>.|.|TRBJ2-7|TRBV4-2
TGTGCCAGCAGCCAAGATAGTTTGGCGGGGTCCTACGAGCAGTACTTC
CASSQDSLAGSYEQYF
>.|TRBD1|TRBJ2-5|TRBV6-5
TGTGCCAGCAGTTTCGGACAGGGCCAAGAGACCCAGTACTTC
CASSFGQGQETQYF
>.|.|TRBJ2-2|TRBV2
TGTGCCAGCAGTGAGATAGGGGCCGTGAACACCGGGGAGCTGTTTTTT
CASSEIGAVNTGELFF
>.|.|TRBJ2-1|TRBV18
TGTGCCAGCTCACCCCCCGCCCCGGGGACCTACAATGAGCAGTTCTTC
CASSPPAPGTYNEQFF
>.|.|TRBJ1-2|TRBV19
TGTGCCAGTGTTCAAACAGCTAACTATGGCTACACCTTC
CASVQTANYGYTF
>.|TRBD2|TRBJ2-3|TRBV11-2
TGTGCCAGCAGCTTAAGCGGGGGGCCTAGCACAGATACGCAGTATTTT
CASSLSGGPSTDTQYF
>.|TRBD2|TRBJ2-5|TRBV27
TGTGCCAGCAGTCCACTAGCGGGGGGGCAGGAGGACCAAGAGACCCAGTACTTC
CASSPLAGGQEDQETQYF
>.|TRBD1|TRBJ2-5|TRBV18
TGTGCCAGCTCGCGGACAGGGGGTAAAGAGACCCAGTACTTC
CASSRTGGKETQYF
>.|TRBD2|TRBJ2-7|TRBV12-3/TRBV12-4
TGTGCCAGCAGCCCCGGGGGGGCGATCGAGCAGTACTTC
CASSPGGAIEQYF
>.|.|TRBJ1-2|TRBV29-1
TGCAGCGTTACTTTGCCGGGGGATGGCTACACCTTC
CSVTLPGDGYTF